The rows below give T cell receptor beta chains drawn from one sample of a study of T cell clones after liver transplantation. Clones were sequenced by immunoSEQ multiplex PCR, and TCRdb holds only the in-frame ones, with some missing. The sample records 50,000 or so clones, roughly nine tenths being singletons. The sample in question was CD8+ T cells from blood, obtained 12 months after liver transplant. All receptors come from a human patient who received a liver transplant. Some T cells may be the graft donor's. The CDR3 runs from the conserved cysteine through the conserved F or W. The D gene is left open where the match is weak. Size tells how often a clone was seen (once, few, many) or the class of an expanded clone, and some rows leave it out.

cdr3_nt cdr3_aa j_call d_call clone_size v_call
TGTGCCAGCAGTTTAGGGCGAACAGATACGCAGTATTTT CASSLGRTDTQYF TRBJ2-3 - - TRBV28
TGTGCCAGCAGTGAAGCCCCCGCGAACACCGGGGAGCTGTTTTTT CASSEAPANTGELFF TRBJ2-2 - - TRBV6-1
TGTGCCAGCAGTTTATCGAAAGGGACTCTCTCCTACGAGCAGTACTTC CASSLSKGTLSYEQYF TRBJ2-7 - - TRBV27
TGCGCCAGCAGCCAGGGACCGGGGGAGCAGTACTTC CASSQGPGEQYF TRBJ2-7 - - TRBV4-1
TGTGCCAGCAGTTTAAGGACAGGGTATCAGCCCCAGCATTTT CASSLRTGYQPQHF TRBJ1-5 TRBD1 few TRBV28
TGCGCCAGCAGGAAAAGGTACCCTGCTAGGGGTGAGCAGTTCTTC CASRKRYPARGEQFF TRBJ2-1 - - TRBV23-1
TGTGCCAGCAGTTTACTGAGGGAGGAGGCCGGGGAGCTGTTTTTT CASSLLREEAGELFF TRBJ2-2 - - TRBV28
TGTGCCAGCAGAACCGGGAGAGGGCCCTACGAGCAGTACTTC CASRTGRGPYEQYF TRBJ2-7 - few TRBV27
TGTGCCAGTAGTTCCCTGGGCAATCAGCCCCAGCATTTT CASSSLGNQPQHF TRBJ1-5 - few TRBV19
TGCGCCAGCAGCCCCGGGACTCTCGGTGGAAACACCATATATTTT CASSPGTLGGNTIYF TRBJ1-3 - - TRBV5-1
TGTGCCAGTAGTATTTTAGGAAACACCATATATTTT CASSILGNTIYF TRBJ1-3 - - TRBV19
TGTGCCAGCAGTTTCGGAGGGGGGGTCAATGAGCAGTTCTTC CASSFGGGVNEQFF TRBJ2-1 - once TRBV27